This T cell receptor (beta chain) was identified during a study of T cells in narcolepsy. In the study overall: Healthy controls were enrolled alongside patients with narcolepsy type 1 or type 2.

This CDR3 has 14 residues. The V and J ends lost 0 bases and 4 bases respectively, with 7 bases between them. Germline V gives CDR1 SGHNT, CDR2 YYREEE (reference sequence). Regarding the study as a whole: Same-patient CSF and blood CD4+ T cell clonotypes included HCRT-specific and TRIB2-specific autoreactive ones.

For this clone: The target antigen is unknown.

Generated by immunoSEQ multiplex PCR, the TCRdb table keeps only in-frame clones and is missing some. The sample carries some 22,000 clones, over 75% recorded once. This chain uses TRBV5-4 with TRBJ2-2; unclear D gene. The source is a human donor in good health. Sequenced: memory (CD45RA-) CD4+ T cells from blood. CDR3 coding DNA: TGTGCCAGCAGCTTGGCTAAGGGCACCGGGGAGCTGTTTTTT. This translates into CASSLAKGTGELFF.